The TCR beta chain under discussion was sequenced for a study of shared clonotypes between healthy human individuals. Findings of the study overall: Blood was the sole source, and tissue repertoires probably differ. Naive subsets tended to show greater estimated richness than memory subsets.

Clones were read by immunoSEQ multiplex PCR, and TCRdb kept only the in-frame ones, dropping some. Here the sample spans about 340,000 clones, roughly 80% being singletons. The germline V gene has CDR1 MDHEN and CDR2 SYDVKM. The CDR3 runs to 14 residues. Trimming stripped 5 bases from V and 3 bases from J, with 13 bases between. This clone came up a few times. Antigen unknown. The sequence was obtained from a young man in good health. Sequencing was done on a sample of memory CD4+ T cells sorted from blood. Noted subset: CD45RA-negative fraction. The rearrangement joins TRBV28 to TRBJ1-2; D gene uncertain. As DNA, the CDR3 is TGTGCCAGCAGTGGTTCAGCATCCTACTATGGCTACACCTTC. Translation gives CASSGSASYYGYTF.